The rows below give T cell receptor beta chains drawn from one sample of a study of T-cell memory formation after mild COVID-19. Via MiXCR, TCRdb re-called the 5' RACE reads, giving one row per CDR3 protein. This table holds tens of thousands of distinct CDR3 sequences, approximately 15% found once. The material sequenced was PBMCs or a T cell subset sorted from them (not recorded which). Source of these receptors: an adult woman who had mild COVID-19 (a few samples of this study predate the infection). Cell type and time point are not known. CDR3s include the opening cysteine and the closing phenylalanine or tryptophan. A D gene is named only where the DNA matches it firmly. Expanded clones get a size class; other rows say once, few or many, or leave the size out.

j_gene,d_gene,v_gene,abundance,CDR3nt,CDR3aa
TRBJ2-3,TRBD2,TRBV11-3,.,TGTGCCAGCAGCTCTCGAGGTACAGCGGGAGAAATGGGCACAGATACGCAGTATTTT,CASSSRGTAGEMGTDTQYF
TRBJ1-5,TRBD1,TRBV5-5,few,TGTGCCAGCAGCTGGGTACAGGGGGATCAGCCCCAGCATTTT,CASSWVQGDQPQHF
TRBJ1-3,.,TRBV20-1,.,TGCAGTGCTAGGGGATCCCAGGGTATGGGAAACACCATATATTTT,CSARGSQGMGNTIYF
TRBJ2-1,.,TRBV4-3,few,TGCGCCAGCAGCCAAGGTGACAACTACAATGAGCAGTTCTTC,CASSQGDNYNEQFF
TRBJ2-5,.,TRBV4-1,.,TGCGCCAGCAGCCTAATGTTCGGGGAGACCCAGTACTTC,CASSLMFGETQYF
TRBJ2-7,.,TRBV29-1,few,TGCAGCGTTGGAAATCCCTACGAGCAGTACTTC,CSVGNPYEQYF
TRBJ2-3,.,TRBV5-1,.,TGCGCCAGCAGCATCCGGGATATCCTTCCTAGCACAGATACGCAGTATTTT,CASSIRDILPSTDTQYF
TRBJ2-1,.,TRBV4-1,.,TGCGCCAGCAGCCAAGATCGTGGGGGGGCGGACAATGAGCAGTTCTTC,CASSQDRGGADNEQFF
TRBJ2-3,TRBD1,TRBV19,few,TGTGCCAGTAGTATTCGAGACAGGGGCACAGATACGCAGTATTTT,CASSIRDRGTDTQYF
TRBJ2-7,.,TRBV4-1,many,TGCGCCAGCAGCCAAGTCGGCGGCTCCTACGAGCAGTACTTC,CASSQVGGSYEQYF
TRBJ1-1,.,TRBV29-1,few,TGCAGCGTCGCCAGGGGGAACACTGAAGCTTTCTTT,CSVARGNTEAFF
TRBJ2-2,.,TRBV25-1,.,.,CASSEFGPGENLNTGELFF
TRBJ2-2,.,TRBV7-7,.,TGTGCTAGCAGCCCCCGGCAGGGCGGGGAGCTGTTTTTT,CASSPRQGGELFF
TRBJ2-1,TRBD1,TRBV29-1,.,TGCAGCGTTTCGGACAGGGGAAGCTACAATGAGCAGTTCTTC,CSVSDRGSYNEQFF
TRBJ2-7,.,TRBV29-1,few,TGCAGCGTTCTGTTCTCCTACGAGCAGTACTTC,CSVLFSYEQYF
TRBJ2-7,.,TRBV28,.,TGTGCCAGCAGGGGGGACCAAGCCTACGAGCAGTACTTC,CASRGDQAYEQYF
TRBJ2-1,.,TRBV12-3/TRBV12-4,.,TGTGCCAGCAGCATTAGCGCTCTCCAGGGGAGCTCCTACAATGAGCAGTTCTTC,CASSISALQGSSYNEQFF
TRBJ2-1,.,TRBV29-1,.,TGCAGCGTTGAAGGACTAGGAGACAATGAGCAGTTCTTC,CSVEGLGDNEQFF
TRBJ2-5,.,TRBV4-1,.,TGCGCCAGCAGCCAAGTTGCGGGGCTAGAGACCCAGTACTTC,CASSQVAGLETQYF
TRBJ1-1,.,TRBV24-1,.,TGTGCCACCAGTCAGCAGGGGCCGACTGAAGCTTTCTTT,CATSQQGPTEAFF
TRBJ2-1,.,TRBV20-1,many,TGCAGTGCTAGTACGGGACGAGATTACAATGAGCAGTTCTTC,CSASTGRDYNEQFF
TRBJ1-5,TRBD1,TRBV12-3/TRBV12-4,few,TGTGCCAGCAGTTCCAGGGACAGTAGCAATCAGCCCCAGCATTTT,CASSSRDSSNQPQHF
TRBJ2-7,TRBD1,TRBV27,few,TGTGCCAGCAGTGCCTCCGGGACAGGGTCCTACGAGCAGTACTTC,CASSASGTGSYEQYF
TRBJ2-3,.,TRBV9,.,TGTGCCAGCAGCGTAGGTAGCGTCGCTAGCACAGATACGCAGTATTTT,CASSVGSVASTDTQYF
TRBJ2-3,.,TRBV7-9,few,TGTGCCAGCAGCTCGAGCCTCGGGGGAGTCACAGATACGCAGTATTTT,CASSSSLGGVTDTQYF
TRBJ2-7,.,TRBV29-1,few,TGCAGCGTCCGGGACACTTCCTACGAGCAGTACTTC,CSVRDTSYEQYF
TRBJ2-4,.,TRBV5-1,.,TGCGCCAGCAGCGCCGGTGATCTAGCCAAAAACATTCAGTACTTC,CASSAGDLAKNIQYF
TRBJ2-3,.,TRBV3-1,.,TGTGCCAGCTCGGAGATCGGGGGCACAGATACGCAGTATTTT,CASSEIGGTDTQYF
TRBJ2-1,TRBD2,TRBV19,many,TGTGCCAGTAGTATGGTGACTAGCGGGACGCTTGAGCAGTTCTTC,CASSMVTSGTLEQFF
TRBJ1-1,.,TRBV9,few,TGTGCCAGCAGCGTAGCGGATGGCACTGAAGCTTTCTTT,CASSVADGTEAFF
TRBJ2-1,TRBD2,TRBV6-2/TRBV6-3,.,TGTGCCAGCGGAGGACTAGCGACTAGACAGTTCTTC,CASGGLATRQFF
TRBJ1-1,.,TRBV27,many,TGTGCCAGCAGTTTACTGGGGGCGGGCACTGAAGCTTTCTTT,CASSLLGAGTEAFF
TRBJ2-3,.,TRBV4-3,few,TGCGCCAGCAGCCAAGATAGAAAGGGACGGGATACGCAGTATTTT,CASSQDRKGRDTQYF
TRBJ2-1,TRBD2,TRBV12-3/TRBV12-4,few,TGTGCCAGCGCAGCCGGGACTAGCCGGGATGAGCAGTTCTTC,CASAAGTSRDEQFF
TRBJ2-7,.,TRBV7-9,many,TGTGCGTACGCTTGGGGGGTCGACTACGAGCAGTACTTC,CAYAWGVDYEQYF
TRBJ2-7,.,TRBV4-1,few,TGCGCCAGCAGCAGGCCGGGCTACTACGAGCAGTACTTC,CASSRPGYYEQYF
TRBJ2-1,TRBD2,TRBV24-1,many,TGTGCCACCAGTGACACCTATAGCGGGAGCTCCTACAATGAGCAGTTCTTC,CATSDTYSGSSYNEQFF
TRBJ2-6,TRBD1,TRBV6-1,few,TGTGCCAGCAGTGAAGCCCGGACAGGGTATTTCGCTGGGGCCAACGTCCTGACTTTC,CASSEARTGYFAGANVLTF
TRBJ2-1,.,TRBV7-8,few,TGTGCCAGCAGCTTAGGTCCGACAGGAGGTTCCAATGAGCAGTTCTTC,CASSLGPTGGSNEQFF
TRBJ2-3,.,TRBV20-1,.,TGCAGTGCTACCGGGTCCAACACAGATACGCAGTATTTT,CSATGSNTDTQYF
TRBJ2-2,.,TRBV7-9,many,TGTGCCAGCAGCTTAGCTTCCGGGGAGCTGTTTTTT,CASSLASGELFF
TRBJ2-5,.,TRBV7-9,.,TGTGCCAGCAGCTTACGGCAAGAGACCCAGTACTTC,CASSLRQETQYF
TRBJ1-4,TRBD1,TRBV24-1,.,TGTGCCACCAGTGATTCAACAGGGGGAAGGTCTAATGAAAAACTGTTTTTT,CATSDSTGGRSNEKLFF
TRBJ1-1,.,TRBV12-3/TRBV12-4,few,TGTGCCAGCAGTTCCGGAGGGGGGGACGCTTTCTTT,CASSSGGGDAFF
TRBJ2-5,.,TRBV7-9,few,TGTGCCAGCAGCCTATTGGGTGGGCCGCTAGAGACCCAGTACTTC,CASSLLGGPLETQYF
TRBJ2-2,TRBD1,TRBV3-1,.,TGTGCCAGCAGCCAAGGGGCAGACAGGGTCGACACCGGGGAGCTGTTTTTT,CASSQGADRVDTGELFF
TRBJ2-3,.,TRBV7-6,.,TGTGCCAGCAGCTTAGAGTCCCGGGCCACAGATACGCAGTATTTT,CASSLESRATDTQYF
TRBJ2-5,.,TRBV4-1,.,TGCGCCAGCAGCCCGGGTCCCCTGGAGACCCAGTACTTC,CASSPGPLETQYF
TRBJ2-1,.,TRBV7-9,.,TGTGCCAGCAGCCCCAATCGGATGGGGAATGAGCAGTTCTTC,CASSPNRMGNEQFF
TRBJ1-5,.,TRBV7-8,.,TGTGCCAGCAGCTTATTGGGGAATAGCAATCAGCCCCAGCATTTT,CASSLLGNSNQPQHF
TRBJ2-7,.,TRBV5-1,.,TGCGCCAGCAGCTTGTTACCCCAGGGCCACGAGCAGTACTTC,CASSLLPQGHEQYF